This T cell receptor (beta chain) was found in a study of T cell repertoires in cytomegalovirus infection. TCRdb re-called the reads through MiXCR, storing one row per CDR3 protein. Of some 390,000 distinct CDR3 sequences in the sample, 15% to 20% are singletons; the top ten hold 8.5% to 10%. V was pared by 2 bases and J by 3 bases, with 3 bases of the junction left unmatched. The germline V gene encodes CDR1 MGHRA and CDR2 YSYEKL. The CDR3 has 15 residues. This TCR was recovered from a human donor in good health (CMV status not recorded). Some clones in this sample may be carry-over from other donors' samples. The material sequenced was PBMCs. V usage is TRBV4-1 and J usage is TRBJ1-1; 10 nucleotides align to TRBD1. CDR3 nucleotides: TGCGCCAGCAGCCAAACCGGGACAGGGGACACTGAAGCTTTCTTT. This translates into CASSQTGTGDTEAFF.